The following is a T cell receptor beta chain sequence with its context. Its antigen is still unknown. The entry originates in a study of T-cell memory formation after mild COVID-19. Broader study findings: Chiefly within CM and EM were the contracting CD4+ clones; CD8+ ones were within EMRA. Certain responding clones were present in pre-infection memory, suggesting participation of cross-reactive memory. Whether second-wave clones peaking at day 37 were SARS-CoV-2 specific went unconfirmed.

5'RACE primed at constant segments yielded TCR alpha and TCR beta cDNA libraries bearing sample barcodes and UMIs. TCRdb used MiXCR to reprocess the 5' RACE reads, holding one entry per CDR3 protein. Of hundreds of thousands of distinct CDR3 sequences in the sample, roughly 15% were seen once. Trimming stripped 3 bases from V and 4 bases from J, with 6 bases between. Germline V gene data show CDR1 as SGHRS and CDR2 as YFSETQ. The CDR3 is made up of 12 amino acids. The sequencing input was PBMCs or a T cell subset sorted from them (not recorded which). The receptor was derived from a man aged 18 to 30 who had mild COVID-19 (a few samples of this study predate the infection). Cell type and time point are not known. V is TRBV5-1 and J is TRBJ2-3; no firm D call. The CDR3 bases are TGCGCCAGCAGCTCCGTCCCAGATACGCAGTATTTT. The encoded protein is CASSSVPDTQYF.